The 10 T cell receptor beta chains in this list originate from one sample, sequenced in a study of sequential checkpoint blockade in melanoma. Treatment reported: randomized to nivolumab then ipilimumab (arm A) or the reverse (arm B). Libraries were prepared by immunoSEQ multiplex PCR; TCRdb keeps only in-frame clonotypes and omits some of them. This sample has about 40,000 clones, with 84% found just once. The source material was CD8+ T cells sorted from blood (inferred from file names), sampled from a patient given nivolumab and ipilimumab in sequence. These receptors came from a human donor with melanoma.

Turning to this clone: The sample carries other DNA sequences with the same CDR3. This chain links TRBV27 with TRBJ1-1; 7 bases match TRBD1. CDR3 length equals 14 residues. Germline assignment: CDR1 MNHEY and CDR2 SMNVEV (reference sequence). The junction had 3 bases not matched to a gene; V was cut back by 4 bases and J by 1 base. CDR3 loop: CASSSGQSNTEAFF. Here the CDR3 DNA reads TGTGCCAGCAGTTCGGGACAGTCGAACACTGAAGCTTTCTTT.

The rearrangement links TRBV5-1 to TRBJ2-5; 9 nucleotides align to TRBD1. Losses at the gene ends were 4 bases for V and 3 bases for J; bases not matched to a gene: 4. This CDR3 has 14 residues. Germline CDR1 reads SGHRS; CDR2 reads YFSETQ. The CDR3 loop is CASSDGQGKETQYF. The CDR3 bases are TGCGCCAGCAGCGATGGACAGGGGAAAGAGACCCAGTACTTC.

The rearrangement uses TRBV2 and TRBJ2-7; TRBD1 aligns across 7 bases. V shed 5 bases, J shed 3 bases, and the junction held 7 bases outside the gene matches. Germline V gene lookup returns CDR1 SNHLY and CDR2 FYNNEI. The CDR3 sequence is 14 residues long. The CDR3 spells CASSSPGQSYEQYF. CDR3 sequence (DNA): TGTGCCAGCAGTTCCCCGGGACAGAGCTACGAGCAGTACTTC.

The chain joins TRBV27 to TRBJ2-5; TRBD1 might be the D (6 bases). The DNA end favors TRBJ2-7, so the J call may be wrong. This CDR3 has 13 amino acids. Germline CDR1 MNHEY, CDR2 SMNVEV (reference sequence). The CDR3 sequence: CASSHGQSYEQYF. In DNA, the CDR3 is TGTGCCAGCAGTCACGGACAGAGCTACGAGCAGTACTTC.

The chain links TRBV5-1 to TRBJ2-7, with D possibly being TRBD1 (6 bases). Germline CDR1 and CDR2: SGHRS and YFSETQ. The CDR3 contains 14 residues. Trimming took off 0 bases at V and 5 bases at J, with 12 bases between the two ends. In DNA form, the CDR3 reads TGCGCCAGCAGCTTGGCCTCTACAGGGAACGAGCAGTACTTC. Protein: CASSLASTGNEQYF.

The DNA for the CDR3 is TGTGCCAGCAGTTTAGCGGGAACTTACAATGAGCAGTTCTTC. Residues: CASSLAGTYNEQFF. V gene TRBV27 combines with J gene TRBJ2-1, with D tentatively TRBD2 (6 bases). CDR3 size: 14 residues. The V and J ends lost 2 bases and 4 bases respectively, with 9 bases between them. Germline-derived CDR1 and CDR2 are MNHEY and SMNVEV (reference sequence).

CDR3: CASSQSETSAGTGELFF. Written as DNA, the CDR3 is TGTGCCAGCAGCCAATCTGAAACCTCGGCGGGCACCGGGGAGCTGTTTTTT. The V and J genes are TRBV4-2 and TRBJ2-2, with TRBD2 as a possible D gene (5 bases). The CDR3 runs 17 residues. Deletions cut 2 bases from V and 4 bases from J, with 17 bases between. Germline values: CDR1 LGHNA, CDR2 YNFKEQ.

In its sample, this clone was seen once. The V and J genes are TRBV11-2 and TRBJ2-7, with D possibly being TRBD1 (6 bases). Deletions cut 4 bases from V and 0 bases from J, with 13 bases between. CDR1 and CDR2 (germline): SGHAT, FQNNGV. The CDR3 consists of 15 residues. CDR3 in amino acids: CASSSPDRISYEQYF. CDR3 DNA: TGTGCCAGCAGCTCCCCGGACAGAATCTCCTACGAGCAGTACTTC.

The V call is TRBV4-2, the J call TRBJ2-7, with TRBD2 as a possible D gene (6 bases). The CDR3 length is 16 residues. Germline CDR1 reads LGHNA; CDR2 reads YNFKEQ. Trimming cost V 4 bases and J 0 bases, with 16 bases left between them. CDR3 loop: CASSREVAESSYEQYF. CDR3 coding DNA: TGTGCCAGCAGCCGCGAAGTAGCGGAGAGCTCCTACGAGCAGTACTTC.

Only one count was recorded for this clone. CDR3 sequence: CASSLGGKYEQYF. The CDR3 nucleotides are TGCGCCAGCAGCCTTGGGGGGAAGTACGAGCAGTACTTC. The chain combines TRBV4-1 with TRBJ2-7; D may be TRBD2 (6 bases). Germline V CDR1 and CDR2: MGHRA, YSYEKL. The CDR3 loop spans 13 amino acids. The V end was cut by 4 bases, the J end by 4 bases, with 11 bases between.